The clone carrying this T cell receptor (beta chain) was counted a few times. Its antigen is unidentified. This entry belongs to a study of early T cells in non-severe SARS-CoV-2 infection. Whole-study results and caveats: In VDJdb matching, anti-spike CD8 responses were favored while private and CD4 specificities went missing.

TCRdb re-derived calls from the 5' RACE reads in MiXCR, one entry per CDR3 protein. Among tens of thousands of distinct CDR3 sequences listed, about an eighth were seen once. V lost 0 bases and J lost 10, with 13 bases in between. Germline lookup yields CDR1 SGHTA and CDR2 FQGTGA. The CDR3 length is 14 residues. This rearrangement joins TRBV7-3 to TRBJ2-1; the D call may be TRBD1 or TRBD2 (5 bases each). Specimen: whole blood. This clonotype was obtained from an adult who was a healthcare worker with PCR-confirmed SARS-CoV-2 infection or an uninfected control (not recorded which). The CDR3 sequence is CASSLTRAQGEQFF. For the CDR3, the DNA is TGTGCCAGCAGCTTAACGAGGGCCCAGGGAGAGCAGTTCTTC.